The entry that follows covers one T cell receptor (beta chain) sequence. The data were produced by immunoSEQ multiplex PCR, yet TCRdb's version contains in-frame clones alone and is incomplete. The repertoire holds 150,000 or so clones, nearly 80% seen once, with just under 3% in the top ten. The sample comes from a study of blood T cell repertoires in COVID-19. Study as a whole: From the United States, Italy and Spain came samples of acute and convalescent COVID-19.

V lost 8 bases, J lost 1 base, and 8 bases stayed unmatched. The CDR3 contains 13 residues. Germline loops: CDR1 SQVTM, CDR2 ANQGSEA. Cohort assignment relied on participant-reported clinical history. The sample was PBMCs or T cells enriched from blood (not recorded which). This rearrangement joins TRBV29-1 to TRBJ2-7; TRBD2 matches at 7 bases. This clonotype originated in a woman between 50 and 59 years old who had recovered from COVID-19. The CDR3 region is CSFLAGDSYEQYF. For the CDR3, the DNA is TGCAGCTTCCTTGCGGGGGATTCCTACGAGCAGTACTTC.